These T cell receptor beta chains were read from a single sample in a study of cytomegalovirus exposure and HLA in healthy donors. Measured with immunoSEQ multiplex PCR; TCRdb has only the in-frame clones, and not every one. The table records fewer than 100,000 clones, 75% to 80% of them present only once. Sequencing was carried out using PBMCs. The receptors originated from a female donor in good health and CMV-seronegative. Each CDR3 is given with its conserved first and last residue. Each record gives: J gene, V gene, clone size, D gene, CDR3 DNA, CDR3 protein. The D gene is left open where the match is weak. Some rows mark clone size as missing; the rest say once, few, many or name a class of expanded clone.

TRBJ2-7,TRBV11-2,NA,TRBD2,TGTGCCAGCAGCTTAGAGGGGACTAGTCTAAACGAGCAGTACTTC,CASSLEGTSLNEQYF
TRBJ2-7,TRBV11-3,NA,NA,TGTGCCAGCAGCTTCTCAGAGGGCTACGAGCAGTACTTC,CASSFSEGYEQYF
TRBJ1-1,TRBV5-4,once,NA,TGTGCCAGCAGCTTGGGGGGGCCGAACACTGAAGCTTTCTTT,CASSLGGPNTEAFF
TRBJ2-2,TRBV30,NA,TRBD1,TGTGCCTGGAGCCGGACAGGAACCACCGGGGAGCTGTTTTTT,CAWSRTGTTGELFF
TRBJ2-7,TRBV5-1,NA,TRBD1,TGCGCCAGCAGCTTGGTTGGACAGGGACCCTACGAGCAGTACTTC,CASSLVGQGPYEQYF
TRBJ1-1,TRBV5-1,NA,NA,TGCGCCAGCAGCTTGGAAACAGGGCAACACACTGAAGCTTTCTTT,CASSLETGQHTEAFF
TRBJ2-1,TRBV28,few,TRBD1,TGTGCCAGCAGTTTCCGTATCCCCCGACAGGGGATCTACAATGAGCAGTTCTTC,CASSFRIPRQGIYNEQFF
TRBJ2-7,TRBV5-1,NA,NA,TGCGCCAGCAGCCTGGCAGAGAGGGTCTACGAGCAGTACTTC,CASSLAERVYEQYF
TRBJ1-4,TRBV25-1,few,NA,TGTGCCAGCAGTGACAGGGTAGCAACTAATGAAAAACTGTTTTTT,CASSDRVATNEKLFF
TRBJ1-3,TRBV7-2,NA,NA,TGTGCCAGCAGCACTACCCGCCCTGGAAACACCATATATTTT,CASSTTRPGNTIYF
TRBJ2-3,TRBV28,NA,NA,TGTGCCAGCAGTCGAGGGACTTCCACTAGCACAGATACGCAGTATTTT,CASSRGTSTSTDTQYF
TRBJ1-6,TRBV19,few,TRBD1,TGTGCCAGTAGTCCTTACCGGGACAGGGGGAATTCACCCCTCCACTTT,CASSPYRDRGNSPLHF
TRBJ2-1,TRBV19,NA,TRBD1,TGTGCCAGTAAGGTTATCGGGACAGCACGAGAGCAGTTCTTC,CASKVIGTAREQFF
TRBJ2-1,TRBV10-2,NA,TRBD2,TGCGCCAGCAGTGACTGGGCGGGAGGCCTAAAATACAATGAGCAGTTCTTC,CASSDWAGGLKYNEQFF